This T cell receptor beta chain stems from a study of regulatory T cells in long-lasting Graves disease. Whole-study results and caveats: The persistent group shared 3,000 or so public clonotypes, more than the approximately 970 shared by new patients.

Through Arm-PCR of CDR3 regions and iRepertoire HTBI primers, TCR beta libraries were built. TCRdb reprocessed the multiplex PCR reads with MiXCR, giving one entry per CDR3 protein. Of approximately 360,000 distinct CDR3 sequences listed, roughly 23% are singletons. About this clonotype itself: Its antigen remains unknown.

Time point given: persistent/refractory GD, antithyroid drugs over 5 years with positive TRAb. PBMCs provided the RNA from which the TCR library was made. Unmatched junction bases numbered 10, after V lost 1 base and J lost 6 bases. The CDR3 contains 16 residues. Germline CDR1 reads LNHDA; CDR2 reads SQIVND (reference sequence). The sequencing used peripheral blood mononuclear cells (PBMCs), collected when the disease was refractory, from a patient treated with antithyroid drugs. This receptor was taken from a woman between 40 and 55 years old with Graves disease. This chain connects TRBV19 to TRBJ1-1, with 8 bases matching TRBD1. In DNA, the CDR3 is TGTGCCAGTAGTATAGGTCGGACAGGGAGTTTCGCTGAAGCTTTCTTT. This codes for CASSIGRTGSFAEAFF. The complete variable domain, with remaining parts taken from reference TRBV19 and TRBJ1-1, reads DGGITQSPKYLFRKEGQNVTLSCEQNLNHDAMYWYRQDPGQGLRLIYYSQIVNDFQKGDIAEGYSVSREKKESFPLTVTSAQKNPTAFYLCASSIGRTGSFAEAFFGQGTRLTVV.